This entry describes one TCR beta chain. The antigen remains unidentified. Germline trimming cut 8 bases from V and 7 bases from J; bases unmatched to any gene: 10. Germline V gene lookup returns CDR1 SGHTA and CDR2 FQGNSA. The length of the CDR3 is 13 residues. Every participating donor gave one draw, a heparinised blood sample averaging around 120 mL. Each sorted population was over 98% pure. The investigators reverse transcribed all of the isolated RNA, so they sequenced expressed TCRB transcripts. It was found that naive, central memory and regulatory T cell samples averaged about 3.4 million reads. Some clones are missing from TCRdb's copy, which holds only in-frame ones; the method was immunoSEQ multiplex PCR. The sample yields 640,000 or so clones, about 14% seen once. This sample is part of a study of beta chain features in type 1 diabetes. Study-wide results and caveats: VDJ junctions sequenced from type 1 diabetes patients showed fewer insertions and more deletions. Shortening of TCRB CDR3s, moderate but significant, appeared in all four CD4+ subsets of Type 1 diabetes patients.

The sequence derives from a man younger than 30 with type 1 diabetes. Sequencing was done on a sample of naive CD4+ T cells from blood. The chain uses TRBV7-2 and TRBJ2-5, with 7 bases fitting TRBD1. The CDR3, as DNA: TGTGCCAGCGGTCAAAGCACAGGGGCGACCCAGTACTTC. Translating it yields CASGQSTGATQYF.